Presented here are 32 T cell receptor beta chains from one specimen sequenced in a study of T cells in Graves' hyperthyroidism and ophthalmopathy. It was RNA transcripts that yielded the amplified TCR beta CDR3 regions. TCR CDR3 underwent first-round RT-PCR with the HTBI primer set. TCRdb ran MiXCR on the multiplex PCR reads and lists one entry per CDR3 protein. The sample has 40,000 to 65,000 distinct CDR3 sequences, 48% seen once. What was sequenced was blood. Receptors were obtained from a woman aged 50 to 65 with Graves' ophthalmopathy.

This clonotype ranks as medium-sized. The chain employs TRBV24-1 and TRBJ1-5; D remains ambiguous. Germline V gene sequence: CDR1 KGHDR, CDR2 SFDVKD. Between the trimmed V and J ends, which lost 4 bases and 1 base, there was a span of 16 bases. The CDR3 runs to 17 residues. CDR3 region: CATSDSHRGGSNQPQHF. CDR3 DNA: TGTGCCACCAGTGACTCTCATCGGGGTGGGAGCAATCAGCCCCAGCATTTT.

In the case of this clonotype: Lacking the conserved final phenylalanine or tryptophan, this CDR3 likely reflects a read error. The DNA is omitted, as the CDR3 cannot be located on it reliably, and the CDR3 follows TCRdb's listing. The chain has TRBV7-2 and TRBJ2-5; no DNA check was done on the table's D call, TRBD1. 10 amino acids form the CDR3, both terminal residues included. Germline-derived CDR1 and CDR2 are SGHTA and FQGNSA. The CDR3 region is CASSLAFRGR.

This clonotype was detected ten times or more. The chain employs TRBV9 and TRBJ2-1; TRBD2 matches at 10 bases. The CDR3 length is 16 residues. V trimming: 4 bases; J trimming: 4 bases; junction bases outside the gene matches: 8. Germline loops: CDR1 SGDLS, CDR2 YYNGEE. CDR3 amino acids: CASSHSSGGLYNEQFF. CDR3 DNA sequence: TGTGCCAGCAGCCACTCTAGCGGGGGCCTTTACAATGAGCAGTTCTTC.

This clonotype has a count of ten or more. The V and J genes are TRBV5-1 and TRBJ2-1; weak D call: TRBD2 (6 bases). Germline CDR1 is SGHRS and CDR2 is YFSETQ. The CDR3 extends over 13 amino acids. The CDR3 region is CASHGRGYNEQFF. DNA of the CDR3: TGCGCGAGCCATGGGCGGGGCTACAATGAGCAGTTCTTC. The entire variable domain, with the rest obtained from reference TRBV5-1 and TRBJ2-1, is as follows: KAGVTQTPRYLIKTRGQQVTLSCSPISGHRSVSWYQQTPGQGLQFLFEYFSETQRNKGNFPGRFSGRQFSNSRSEMNVSTLELGDSALYLCASHGRGYNEQFFGPGTRLTVL.

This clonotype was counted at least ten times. CDR3 DNA: TGTGCCAGTAACACATACAGGAACACTGAAGCTTTCTTT. Its translation is CASNTYRNTEAFF. J is TRBJ1-1 and V is TRBV19; no reliable D call. The CDR3 length is 13 residues. V was trimmed by 7 bases and J by 1 base, leaving 10 bases between them. CDR1 and CDR2 (germline): LNHDA, SQIVND (reference sequence). The entire variable domain, with the rest obtained from reference TRBV19 and TRBJ1-1, is as follows: DGGITQSPKYLFRKEGQNVTLSCEQNLNHDAMYWYRQDPGQGLRLIYYSQIVNDFQKGDIAEGYSVSREKKESFPLTVTSAQKNPTAFYLCASNTYRNTEAFFGQGTRLTVV.

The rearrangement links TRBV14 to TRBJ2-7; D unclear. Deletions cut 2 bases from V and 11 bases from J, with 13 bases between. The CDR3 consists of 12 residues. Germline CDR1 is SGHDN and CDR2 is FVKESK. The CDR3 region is CASSQIGPAEYF. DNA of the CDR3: TGTGCCAGCAGCCAAATCGGACCGGCCGAGTACTTC.

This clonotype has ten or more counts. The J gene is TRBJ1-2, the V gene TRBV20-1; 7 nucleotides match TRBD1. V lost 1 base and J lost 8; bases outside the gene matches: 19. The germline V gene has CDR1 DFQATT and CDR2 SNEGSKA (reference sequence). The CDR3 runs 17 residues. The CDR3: CSARVTGEATSPSGYTF. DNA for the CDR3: TGCAGTGCTAGAGTAACAGGGGAGGCGACATCCCCCAGCGGCTACACCTTC.

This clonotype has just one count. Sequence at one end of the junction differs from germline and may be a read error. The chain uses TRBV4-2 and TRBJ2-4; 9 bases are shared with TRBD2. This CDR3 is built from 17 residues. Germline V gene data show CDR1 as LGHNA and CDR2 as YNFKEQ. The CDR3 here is CASSSLAASGTKNMQYF. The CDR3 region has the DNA TGTGCCAGCAGCTCCCTGGCGGCTAGCGGGACCAAAAACATGCAGTACTTC.

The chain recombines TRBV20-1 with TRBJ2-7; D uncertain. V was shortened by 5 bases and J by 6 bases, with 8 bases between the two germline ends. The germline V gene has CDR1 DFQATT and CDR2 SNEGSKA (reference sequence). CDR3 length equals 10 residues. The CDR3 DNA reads TGCAGTGCTGGCCCCCTCGAGCAGTACTTC. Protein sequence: CSAGPLEQYF.

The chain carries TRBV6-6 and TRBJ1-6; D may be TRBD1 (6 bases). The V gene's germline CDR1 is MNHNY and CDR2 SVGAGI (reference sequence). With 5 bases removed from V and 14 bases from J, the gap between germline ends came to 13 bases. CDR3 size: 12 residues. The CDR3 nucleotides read TGTGCCAGCAGTGAACACAGGGTTTCCCTCCACTTT. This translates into CASSEHRVSLHF.

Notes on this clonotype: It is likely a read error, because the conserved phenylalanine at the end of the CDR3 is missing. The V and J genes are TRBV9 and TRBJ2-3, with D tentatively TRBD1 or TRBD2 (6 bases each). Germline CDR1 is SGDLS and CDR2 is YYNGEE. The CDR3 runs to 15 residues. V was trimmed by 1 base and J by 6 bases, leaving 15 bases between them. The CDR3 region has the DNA TGTGCCAGCAGCGTAAGGGACGGGGGCGTGGATACGCAGTATTCT. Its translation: CASSVRDGGVDTQYS.

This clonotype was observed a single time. Here the CDR3 DNA reads TGCGCCAGCAGCTTGTCAGGGAAGGGCGGGGAGCTGTTTTTT. Its translation: CASSLSGKGGELFF. The chain uses TRBV5-1 and TRBJ2-2; weak D call: TRBD1 (5 bases). V dropped 1 base and J dropped 7 bases, with 11 bases sitting between them. CDR1 SGHRS and CDR2 YFSETQ come from the germline V gene. The length of the CDR3 is 14 residues. Full variable domain (rest looked up from reference TRBV5-1 and TRBJ2-2): KAGVTQTPRYLIKTRGQQVTLSCSPISGHRSVSWYQQTPGQGLQFLFEYFSETQRNKGNFPGRFSGRQFSNSRSEMNVSTLELGDSALYLCASSLSGKGGELFFGEGSRLTVL.

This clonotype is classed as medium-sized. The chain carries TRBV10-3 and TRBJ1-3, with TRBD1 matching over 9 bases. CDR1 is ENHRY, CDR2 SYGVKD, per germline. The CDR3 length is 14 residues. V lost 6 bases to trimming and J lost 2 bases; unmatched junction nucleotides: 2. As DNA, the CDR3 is TGTGCCATCAGGGGGACAGGGCCTGGAAACACCATATATTTT. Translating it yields CAIRGTGPGNTIYF.

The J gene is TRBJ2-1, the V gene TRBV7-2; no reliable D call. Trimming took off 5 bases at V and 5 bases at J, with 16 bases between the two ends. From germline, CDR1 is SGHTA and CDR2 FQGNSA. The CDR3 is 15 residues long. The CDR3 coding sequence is TGTGCCAGCAGCGCAGGACGTTTGATGGACAATGAGCAGTTCTTC. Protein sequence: CASSAGRLMDNEQFF.

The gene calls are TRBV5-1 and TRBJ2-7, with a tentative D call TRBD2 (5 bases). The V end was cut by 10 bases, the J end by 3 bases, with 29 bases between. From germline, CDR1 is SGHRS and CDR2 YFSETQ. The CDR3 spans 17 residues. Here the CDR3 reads CASRPNNSPGSHYEQYF. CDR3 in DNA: TGCGCCTCAAGACCCAACAATTCACCGGGGAGCCACTACGAGCAGTACTTC.

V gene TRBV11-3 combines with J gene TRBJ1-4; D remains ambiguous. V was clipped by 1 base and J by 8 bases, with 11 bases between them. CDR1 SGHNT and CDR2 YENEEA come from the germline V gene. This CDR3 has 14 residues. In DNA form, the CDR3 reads TGTGCCAGCAGCTTAGTACGGGCGGCGGAAAAACTGTTTTTT. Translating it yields CASSLVRAAEKLFF. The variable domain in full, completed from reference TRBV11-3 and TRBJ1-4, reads EAGVVQSPRYKIIEKKQPVAFWCNPISGHNTLYWYLQNLGQGPELLIRYENEEAVDDSQLPKDRFSAERLKGVDSTLKIQPAELGDSAVYLCASSLVRAAEKLFFGSGTQLSVL.

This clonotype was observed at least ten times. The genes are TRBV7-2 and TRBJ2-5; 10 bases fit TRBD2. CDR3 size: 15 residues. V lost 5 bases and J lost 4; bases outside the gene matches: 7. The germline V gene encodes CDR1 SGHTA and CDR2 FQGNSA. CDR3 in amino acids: CASSEPSGRIETQYF. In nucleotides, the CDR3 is TGTGCCAGCAGCGAACCTAGCGGGAGAATAGAGACCCAGTACTTC.

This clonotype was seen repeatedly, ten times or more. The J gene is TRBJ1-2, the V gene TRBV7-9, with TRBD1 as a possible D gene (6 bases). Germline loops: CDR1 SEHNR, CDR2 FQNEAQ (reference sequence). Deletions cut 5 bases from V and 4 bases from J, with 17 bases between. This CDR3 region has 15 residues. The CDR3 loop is CASSRDRSESYGYTF. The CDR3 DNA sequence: TGTGCCAGCAGCCGTGACAGGAGCGAATCCTATGGCTACACCTTC. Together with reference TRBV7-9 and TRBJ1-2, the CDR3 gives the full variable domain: DTGVSQNPRHKITKRGQNVTFRCDPISEHNRLYWYRQTLGQGPEFLTYFQNEAQLEKSRLLSDRFSAERPKGSFSTLEIQRTEQGDSAMYLCASSRDRSESYGYTFGSGTRLTVV.

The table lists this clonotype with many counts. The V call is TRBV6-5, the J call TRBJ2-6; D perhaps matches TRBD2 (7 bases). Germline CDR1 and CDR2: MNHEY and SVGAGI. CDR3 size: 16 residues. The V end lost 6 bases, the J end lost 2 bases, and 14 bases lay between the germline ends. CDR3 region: CASREGGTTGANVLTF. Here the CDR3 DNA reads TGTGCCAGCAGAGAGGGGGGGACAACTGGGGCCAACGTCCTGACTTTC.

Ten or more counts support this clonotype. CDR3 nucleotide sequence: TGTGCCAGCAGCGTAGGGACGGCGAACACTGAAGCTTTCTTT. It encodes CASSVGTANTEAFF. The rearrangement joins TRBV9 to TRBJ1-1; D not certain. V lost 0 bases to trimming and J lost 1 base, with 7 bases between them. The CDR3 contains 14 residues. Germline CDR1 reads SGDLS; CDR2 reads YYNGEE.

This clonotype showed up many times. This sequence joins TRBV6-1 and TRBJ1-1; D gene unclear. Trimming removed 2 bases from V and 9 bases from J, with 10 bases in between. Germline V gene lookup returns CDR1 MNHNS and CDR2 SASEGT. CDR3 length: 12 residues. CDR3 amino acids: CASSEYSVKAFF. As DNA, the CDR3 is TGTGCCAGCAGTGAATATAGTGTGAAAGCTTTCTTT.

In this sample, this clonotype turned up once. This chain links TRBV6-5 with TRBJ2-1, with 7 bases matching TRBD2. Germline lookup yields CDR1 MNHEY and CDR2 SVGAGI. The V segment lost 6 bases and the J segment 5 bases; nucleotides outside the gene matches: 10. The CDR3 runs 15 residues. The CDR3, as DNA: TGTGCCAGCAGAGCTGGGCGGGAGAAAAACAATGAGCAGTTCTTC. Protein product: CASRAGREKNNEQFF.

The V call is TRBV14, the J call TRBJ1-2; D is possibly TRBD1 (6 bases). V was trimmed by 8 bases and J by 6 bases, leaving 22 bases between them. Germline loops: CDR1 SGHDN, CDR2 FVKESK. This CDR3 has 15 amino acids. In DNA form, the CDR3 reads TGTGCCAGCTCACCATATTCAACAGGGCAGAATGGCTACACCTTC. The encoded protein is CASSPYSTGQNGYTF.

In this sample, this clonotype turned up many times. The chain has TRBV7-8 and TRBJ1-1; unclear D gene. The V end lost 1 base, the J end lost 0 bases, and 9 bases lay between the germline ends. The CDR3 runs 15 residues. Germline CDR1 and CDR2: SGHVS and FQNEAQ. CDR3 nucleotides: TGTGCCAGCAGCTTAGAGTCCCTTATGAACACTGAAGCTTTCTTT. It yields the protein CASSLESLMNTEAFF.

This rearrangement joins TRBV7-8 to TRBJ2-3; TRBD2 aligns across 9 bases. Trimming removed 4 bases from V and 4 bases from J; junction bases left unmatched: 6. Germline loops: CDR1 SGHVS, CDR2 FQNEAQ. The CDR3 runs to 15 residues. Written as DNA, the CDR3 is TGTGCCAGCAGCTCCCTGGGCGGGGGGGCAGATACGCAGTATTTT. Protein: CASSSLGGGADTQYF.

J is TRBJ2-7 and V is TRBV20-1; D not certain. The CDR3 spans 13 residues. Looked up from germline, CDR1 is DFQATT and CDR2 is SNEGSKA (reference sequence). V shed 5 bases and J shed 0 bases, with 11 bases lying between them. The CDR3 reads CSASDESSYEQYF. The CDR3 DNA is TGCAGTGCTTCGGACGAGAGCTCCTACGAGCAGTACTTC.

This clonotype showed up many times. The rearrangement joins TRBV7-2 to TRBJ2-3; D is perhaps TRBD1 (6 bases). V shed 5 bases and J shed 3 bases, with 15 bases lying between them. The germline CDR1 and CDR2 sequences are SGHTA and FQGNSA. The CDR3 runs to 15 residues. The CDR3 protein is CASSLTGTPTDTQYF. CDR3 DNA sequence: TGTGCCAGCAGCCTGACCGGGACACCGACAGATACGCAGTATTTT. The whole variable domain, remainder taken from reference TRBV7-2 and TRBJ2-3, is GAGVSQSPSNKVTEKGKDVELRCDPISGHTALYWYRQSLGQGLEFLIYFQGNSAPDKSGLPSDRFSAERTGGSVSTLTIQRTQQEDSAVYLCASSLTGTPTDTQYFGPGTRLTVL.

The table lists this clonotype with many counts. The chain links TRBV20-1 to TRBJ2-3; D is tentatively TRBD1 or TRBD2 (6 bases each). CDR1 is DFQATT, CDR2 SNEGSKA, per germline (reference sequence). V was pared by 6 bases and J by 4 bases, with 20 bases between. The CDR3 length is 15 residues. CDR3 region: CSARLGASAADTQYF. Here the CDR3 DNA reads TGCAGTGCCAGACTGGGGGCTAGCGCGGCAGATACGCAGTATTTT.

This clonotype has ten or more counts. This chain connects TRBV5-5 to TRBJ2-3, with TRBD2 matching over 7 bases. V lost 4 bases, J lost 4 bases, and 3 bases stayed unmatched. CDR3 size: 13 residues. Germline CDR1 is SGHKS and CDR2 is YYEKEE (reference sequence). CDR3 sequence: CASSAGLADTQYF. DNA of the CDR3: TGTGCCAGCAGCGCCGGACTAGCAGATACGCAGTATTTT.

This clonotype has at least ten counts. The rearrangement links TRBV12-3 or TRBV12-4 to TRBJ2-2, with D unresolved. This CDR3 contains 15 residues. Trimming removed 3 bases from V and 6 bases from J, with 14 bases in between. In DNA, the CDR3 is TGTGCCAGCAGTTTGGCTGGGATGGGCGCCGGGGAGCTGTTTTTT. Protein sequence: CASSLAGMGAGELFF.

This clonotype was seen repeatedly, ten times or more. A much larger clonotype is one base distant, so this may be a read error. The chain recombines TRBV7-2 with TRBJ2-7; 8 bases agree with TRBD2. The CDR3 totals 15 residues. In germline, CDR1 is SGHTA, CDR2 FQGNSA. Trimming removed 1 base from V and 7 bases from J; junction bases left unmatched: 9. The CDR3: CASSLGSRGAREQYF. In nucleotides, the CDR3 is TGTGCCAGCAGCTTAGGATCGCGGGGGGCGAGGGAGCAGTACTTC.

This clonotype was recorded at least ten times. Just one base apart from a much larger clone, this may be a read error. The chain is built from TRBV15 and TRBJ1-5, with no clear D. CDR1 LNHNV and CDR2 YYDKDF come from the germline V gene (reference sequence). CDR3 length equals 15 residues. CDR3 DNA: TGTGCCACCAACAGAGGGTCGATTAGCAATCAGCCCCAGCATTTT. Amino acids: CATNRGSISNQPQHF.